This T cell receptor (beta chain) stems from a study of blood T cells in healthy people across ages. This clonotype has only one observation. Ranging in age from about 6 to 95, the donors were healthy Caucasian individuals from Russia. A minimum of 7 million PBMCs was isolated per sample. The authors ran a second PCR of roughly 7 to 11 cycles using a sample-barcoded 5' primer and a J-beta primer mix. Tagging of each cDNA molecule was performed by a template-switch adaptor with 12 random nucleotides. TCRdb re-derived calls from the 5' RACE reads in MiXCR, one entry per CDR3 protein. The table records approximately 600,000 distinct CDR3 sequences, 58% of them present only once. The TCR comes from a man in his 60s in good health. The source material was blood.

This chain's CDR3 is CASSLEGTGAGNTIYF. CDR3 DNA sequence: TGTGCCAGCAGCTTAGAAGGGACAGGGGCTGGAAACACCATATATTTT. V is TRBV7-2 and J is TRBJ1-3; TRBD1 matches 10 bases. The V gene end was trimmed by 1 base and the J gene end by 2 bases; junction bases not matched to a gene: 2. Germline CDR1 SGHTA, CDR2 FQGNSA. This CDR3 comprises 16 residues.